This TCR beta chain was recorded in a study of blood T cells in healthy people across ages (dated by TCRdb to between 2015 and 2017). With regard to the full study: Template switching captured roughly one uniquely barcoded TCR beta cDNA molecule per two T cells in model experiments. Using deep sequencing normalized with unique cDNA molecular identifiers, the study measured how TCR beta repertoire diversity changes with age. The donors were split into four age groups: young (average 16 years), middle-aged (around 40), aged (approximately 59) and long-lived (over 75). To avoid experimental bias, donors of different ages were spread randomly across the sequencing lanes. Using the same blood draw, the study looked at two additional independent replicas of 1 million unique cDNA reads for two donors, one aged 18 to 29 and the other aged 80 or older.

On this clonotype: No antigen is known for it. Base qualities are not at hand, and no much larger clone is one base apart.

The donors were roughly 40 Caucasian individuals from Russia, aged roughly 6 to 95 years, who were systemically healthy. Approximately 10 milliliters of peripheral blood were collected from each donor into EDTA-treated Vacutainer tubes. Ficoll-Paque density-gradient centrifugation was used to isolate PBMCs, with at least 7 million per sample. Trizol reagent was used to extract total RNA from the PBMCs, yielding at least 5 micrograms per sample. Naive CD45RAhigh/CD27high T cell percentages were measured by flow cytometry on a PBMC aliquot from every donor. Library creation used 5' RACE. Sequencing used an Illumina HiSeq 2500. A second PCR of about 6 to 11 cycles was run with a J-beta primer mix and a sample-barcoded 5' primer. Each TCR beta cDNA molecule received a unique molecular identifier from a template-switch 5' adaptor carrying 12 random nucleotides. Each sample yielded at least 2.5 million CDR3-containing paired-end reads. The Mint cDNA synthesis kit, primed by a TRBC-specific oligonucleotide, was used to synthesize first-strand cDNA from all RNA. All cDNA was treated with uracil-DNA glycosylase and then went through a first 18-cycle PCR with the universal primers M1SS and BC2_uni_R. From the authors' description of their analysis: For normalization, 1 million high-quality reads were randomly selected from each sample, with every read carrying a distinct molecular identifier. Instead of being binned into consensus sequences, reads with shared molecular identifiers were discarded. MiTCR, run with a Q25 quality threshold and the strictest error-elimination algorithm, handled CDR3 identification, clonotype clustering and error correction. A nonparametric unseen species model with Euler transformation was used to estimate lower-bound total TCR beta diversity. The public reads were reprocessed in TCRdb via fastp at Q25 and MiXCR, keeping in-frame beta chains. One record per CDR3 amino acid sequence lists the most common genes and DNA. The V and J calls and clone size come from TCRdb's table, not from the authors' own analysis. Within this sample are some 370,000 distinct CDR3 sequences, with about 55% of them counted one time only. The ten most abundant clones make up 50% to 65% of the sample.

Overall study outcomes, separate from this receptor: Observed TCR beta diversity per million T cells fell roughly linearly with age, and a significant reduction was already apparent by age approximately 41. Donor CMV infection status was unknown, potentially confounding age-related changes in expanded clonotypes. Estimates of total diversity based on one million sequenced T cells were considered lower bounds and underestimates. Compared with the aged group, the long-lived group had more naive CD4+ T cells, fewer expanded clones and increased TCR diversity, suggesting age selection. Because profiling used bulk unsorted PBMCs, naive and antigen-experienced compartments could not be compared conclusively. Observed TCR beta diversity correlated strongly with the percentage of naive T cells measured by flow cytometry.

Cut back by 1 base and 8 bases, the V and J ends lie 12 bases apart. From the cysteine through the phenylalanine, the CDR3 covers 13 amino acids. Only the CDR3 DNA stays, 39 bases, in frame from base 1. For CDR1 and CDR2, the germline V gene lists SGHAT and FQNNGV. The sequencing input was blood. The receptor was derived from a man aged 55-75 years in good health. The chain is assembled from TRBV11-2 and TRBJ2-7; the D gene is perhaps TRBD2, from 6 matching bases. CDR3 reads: CASSLGRGEKQYF. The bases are TGTGCCAGCAGCTTAGGCCGCGGGGAAAAGCAGTACTTC.